The 11 T cell receptor beta chains below come from one sample, sequenced in a study of a mutant IDH1 vaccine in newly diagnosed glioma. The method was immunoSEQ multiplex PCR; TCRdb's version includes in-frame clones alone and lacks a portion of them. The sample contains about 74,000 clones, around 90% of which appear only once. Which antigens these TCRs recognize remains unknown. Specified time point: week 35, safety follow-up. Topical imiquimod was applied with each vaccine dose, which held 300 ug of mutant IDH1 20-mer peptide. The starting material was PBMCs, obtained from a glioma patient whose treatment included an IDH1 peptide vaccine. These receptors all stem from a man aged 30-40 years with glioma.

The CDR3 is CAWSVGGAGRGYTF. CDR3 sequence (DNA): TGTGCCTGGAGTGTAGGGGGGGCAGGTAGAGGCTACACCTTC. The gene calls are TRBV30 and TRBJ1-2; possibly TRBD1 for D (6 bases). CDR3 length: 14 amino acids. Germline CDR1 reads GTSNPN; CDR2 reads SVGIG (reference sequence). The V end lost 0 bases, the J end lost 8 bases, and 16 bases lay between the germline ends.

This chain joins TRBV27 and TRBJ2-7; D is uncertain. Germline V gives CDR1 MNHEY, CDR2 SMNVEV (reference sequence). The CDR3 spans 13 residues. V lost 3 bases and J 6 bases, leaving 12 bases between the germline ends. Written as DNA, the CDR3 is TGTGCCAGCAGTTTTGGCTTGAATGCCGAGCAGTACTTC. It codes for CASSFGLNAEQYF.

This chain uses TRBV4-2 with TRBJ2-3, with TRBD2 matching over 9 bases. The CDR3 has 22 residues. V shed 3 bases, J shed 6 bases, and the junction held 28 bases outside the gene matches. The germline V gene encodes CDR1 LGHNA and CDR2 YNFKEQ. The CDR3 loop reads CASSHLLPGLISGGSSGDTQYF. CDR3 bases: TGTGCCAGCAGCCACCTTCTCCCCGGGTTAATTAGCGGGGGATCCTCGGGGGATACGCAGTATTTT.

This clone was seen more than once but under ten times. The chain employs TRBV9 and TRBJ1-1; perhaps TRBD1 as D (5 bases). This CDR3 comprises 12 residues. Germline V gene data show CDR1 as SGDLS and CDR2 as YYNGEE. Trimming took 3 bases from V and 5 from J, leaving 8 bases between them. This CDR3 reads CASSEQGTEAFF. Here the CDR3 DNA reads TGTGCCAGCAGCGAGCAGGGAACTGAAGCTTTCTTT.

The genes are TRBV29-1 and TRBJ2-4, with TRBD2 matching 7 bases. Trimming cost V 6 bases and J 6 bases; bases outside gene matches: 8. This CDR3 spans 13 amino acids. Per the germline V gene, CDR1 is SQVTM and CDR2 is ANQGSEA. The CDR3 is CSVRGGGRNIQYF. The CDR3 DNA sequence: TGCAGCGTCCGTGGGGGAGGGCGAAACATTCAGTACTTC.

This chain connects TRBV19 to TRBJ2-2, with 8 positions matching TRBD1. The CDR3 has 16 amino acids. V dropped 5 bases and J dropped 5; count of bases not matched to a gene: 10. Germline V gene data show CDR1 as LNHDA and CDR2 as SQIVND (reference sequence). CDR3 DNA sequence: TGTGCCAGTAGTTTAGGACAGGGAAGGTGGACCGGGGAGCTGTTTTTT. Residues: CASSLGQGRWTGELFF. Using reference TRBV19 and TRBJ2-2 for the parts outside the CDR3, the full variable domain is DGGITQSPKYLFRKEGQNVTLSCEQNLNHDAMYWYRQDPGQGLRLIYYSQIVNDFQKGDIAEGYSVSREKKESFPLTVTSAQKNPTAFYLCASSLGQGRWTGELFFGEGSRLTVL.

V gene TRBV18 combines with J gene TRBJ2-7, with 10 nucleotides matching TRBD1. CDR3 length equals 14 residues. The germline V gene encodes CDR1 KGHSH and CDR2 LQKENI. Germline trimming cut 3 bases from V and 3 bases from J; bases unmatched to any gene: 2. The CDR3 sequence: CASSPDRGFYEQYF. In DNA form, the CDR3 reads TGTGCCAGCTCACCGGACAGGGGGTTCTACGAGCAGTACTTC.

This clone was observed a single time. This chain uses TRBV11-2 with TRBJ1-6; the D is unclear. Germline V lookup: CDR1 SGHAT, CDR2 FQNNGV. Trimming stripped 6 bases from V and 10 bases from J, with 16 bases between. The CDR3 covers 14 residues. DNA for the CDR3: TGTGCCAGCAGGACTTCCGGGTTGGGCTCACCCCTCCACTTT. Its protein product is CASRTSGLGSPLHF.

The chain combines TRBV7-9 with TRBJ2-4; D possibly matches TRBD1 or TRBD2 (6 bases each). This CDR3 region has 16 residues. The V gene lost 5 bases and the J gene lost 0 bases, with 14 bases spanning the gap. Germline V gives CDR1 SEHNR, CDR2 FQNEAQ (reference sequence). The CDR3 sequence: CASSQRGGLAKNIQYF. CDR3 bases: TGTGCCAGCAGCCAACGAGGGGGACTAGCCAAAAACATTCAGTACTTC.

The chain employs TRBV28 and TRBJ1-5, with D maybe TRBD1 (6 bases). Germline CDR1 MDHEN, CDR2 SYDVKM. CDR3 length: 16 residues. The V and J ends lost 1 base and 5 bases respectively, with 15 bases between them. The DNA for the CDR3 is TGTGCCAGCAGTTTATCATGGTCGGGGGGCTATCAGCCCCAGCATTTT. It yields the protein CASSLSWSGGYQPQHF.

In this sample, this clone turned up once. The rearrangement links TRBV19 to TRBJ2-7; D not resolved. CDR3 length: 14 amino acids. V gave up 2 bases and J gave up 4 bases, with 12 bases separating them. From germline, CDR1 is LNHDA and CDR2 SQIVND (reference sequence). DNA for the CDR3: TGTGCCAGTAGTATAACCCAGGACGGATACGAGCAGTACTTC. Amino acids: CASSITQDGYEQYF. The complete variable domain, with remaining parts taken from reference TRBV19 and TRBJ2-7, reads DGGITQSPKYLFRKEGQNVTLSCEQNLNHDAMYWYRQDPGQGLRLIYYSQIVNDFQKGDIAEGYSVSREKKESFPLTVTSAQKNPTAFYLCASSITQDGYEQYFGPGTRLTVT.